The 32 T cell receptor beta chains in this list originate from one sample, sequenced in a study of human T cells and chemical hapten exposure. Time point indicated: pre-sensitization, week 0. Stated treatment: therapeutic diphenylcyclopropenone sensitization with weekly scalp DPC. TCRdb re-derived calls from the RACE reads in MiXCR, one entry per CDR3 protein. The sample contains around 120,000 distinct CDR3 sequences, approximately 13% of which appear only once. The sample consisted of whole blood, taken in connection with sensitization to the hapten diphenylcyclopropenone (DPC). The receptors originated from a woman younger than 30 with alopecia areata. Some clones in this sample may be carry-over from other donors' samples.

This chain links TRBV5-1 with TRBJ2-3, with 7 nucleotides matching TRBD1. The CDR3 is 14 amino acids. After removal of 3 bases from V and 4 bases from J, the junction contained 5 bases not matched to a gene. The germline V gene has CDR1 SGHRS and CDR2 YFSETQ. For the CDR3, the DNA is TGCGCCAGCAGCTCCGACAGGGATGCAGATACGCAGTATTTT. Translating gives CASSSDRDADTQYF.

The chain employs TRBV3-1 and TRBJ1-4; 11 bases fit TRBD1. Per germline, CDR1 LGHDT and CDR2 YNNKEL (reference sequence). CDR3 length: 16 residues. The junction had 9 bases not matched to a gene; V was cut back by 4 bases and J by 8 bases. CDR3 sequence reads: CASSRTGTGGEEKLFF. CDR3 DNA sequence: TGTGCCAGCAGCCGAACCGGGACAGGGGGAGAGGAAAAACTGTTTTTT.

There are a few counts of this clonotype. V and J are TRBV28 and TRBJ2-3, with a tentative D call TRBD2 (5 bases). From germline, CDR1 is MDHEN and CDR2 SYDVKM. V was trimmed by 7 bases and J by 1 base, leaving 18 bases between them. The CDR3 sequence is 16 residues long. This chain's CDR3 is CASTPGGLDGTDTQYF. CDR3 DNA: TGTGCCAGCACCCCTGGAGGACTGGACGGCACAGATACGCAGTATTTT.

This chain joins TRBV29-1 and TRBJ2-1; maybe TRBD2 (6 bases). Trimming removed 5 bases from V and 9 bases from J, with 14 bases in between. CDR1 SQVTM and CDR2 ANQGSEA come from the germline V gene. The CDR3 contains 12 residues. DNA of the CDR3: TGCAGCGTTAGGTGGCCGGGAGCTGAGCAGTTCTTC. It yields the protein CSVRWPGAEQFF.

The rearrangement uses TRBV7-9 and TRBJ1-5; possible D gene TRBD1, 5 bases. Germline CDR1 and CDR2: SEHNR and FQNEAQ (reference sequence). This CDR3 has 16 amino acids. Trimming removed 5 bases at V and 0 bases at J, with 14 bases between. The CDR3: CASSAGSPYSNQPQHF. The CDR3 nucleotides read TGTGCCAGCAGCGCAGGGTCCCCATATAGCAATCAGCCCCAGCATTTT.

The genes are TRBV6-1 and TRBJ2-7; 10 nucleotides match TRBD2. CDR3 length: 15 amino acids. The germline V gene has CDR1 MNHNS and CDR2 SASEGT. J was trimmed by 3 bases and V by 5 bases; bases with no gene match: 7. The CDR3 DNA reads as TGTGCCAGCAGTTTTAGGACTAGCGGCAGCTACGAGCAGTACTTC. Its translation: CASSFRTSGSYEQYF.

This clonotype was seen more than once but under ten times. This rearrangement joins TRBV20-1 to TRBJ2-5, with D hard to call. The CDR3 is 15 amino acids. The V gene lost 4 bases and the J gene lost 2 bases, with 17 bases spanning the gap. Looked up from germline, CDR1 is DFQATT and CDR2 is SNEGSKA (reference sequence). CDR3 in amino acids: CSAKDLGITQETQYF. CDR3 DNA: TGCAGTGCTAAAGATTTAGGCATAACTCAAGAGACCCAGTACTTC.

This clonotype came up many times. The chain couples TRBV7-2 to TRBJ2-7; unclear D gene. V shed 0 bases and J shed 5 bases, with 11 bases lying between them. The germline CDR1 and CDR2 sequences are SGHTA and FQGNSA. The CDR3 runs to 14 residues. This CDR3 is CASSLAGSSNEQYF. The CDR3 DNA reads as TGTGCCAGCAGCTTAGCGGGCAGCTCTAACGAGCAGTACTTC.

This clonotype has just a few counts. The V call is TRBV4-3, the J call TRBJ1-2; no firm D call. V was pared by 3 bases and J by 3 bases, with 11 bases between. This CDR3 has 14 residues. Germline V gene lookup returns CDR1 LGHNA and CDR2 YSLEER. CDR3 loop: CASSQKGDYYGYTF. Written as DNA, the CDR3 is TGCGCCAGCAGCCAGAAGGGAGATTACTATGGCTACACCTTC.

This chain uses TRBV24-1 with TRBJ2-3, with 14 bases aligning to TRBD2. Per germline, CDR1 KGHDR and CDR2 SFDVKD. The CDR3 has 17 amino acids. J was trimmed by 3 bases and V by 4 bases; bases with no gene match: 5. The CDR3: CATSEPTSGRGTDTQYF. The CDR3 DNA follows: TGTGCCACCAGTGAGCCGACTAGCGGGAGGGGGACAGATACGCAGTATTTT.

This clonotype was detected many times. The chain combines TRBV28 with TRBJ2-3; 9 nucleotides line up with TRBD2. CDR1 MDHEN and CDR2 SYDVKM come from the germline V gene. V was clipped by 7 bases and J by 5 bases; unmatched bases: 7. The CDR3 is 14 amino acids. The CDR3 coding sequence is TGTGCCAGCAACGGCGGGGGGGCGATAGATACGCAGTATTTT. The encoded protein is CASNGGGAIDTQYF.

The table lists this clonotype with many counts. The gene calls are TRBV20-1 and TRBJ1-1; the D is unclear. Germline V gene sequence: CDR1 DFQATT, CDR2 SNEGSKA (reference sequence). Trimming removed 6 bases at V and 7 bases at J, with 12 bases between. CDR3 length: 11 amino acids. The CDR3 DNA is TGCAGTGCACTCGGACGGATTGAAGCTTTCTTT. This encodes CSALGRIEAFF.

V gene TRBV4-2 combines with J gene TRBJ2-7, with a possible D match to TRBD2 (5 bases). The CDR3 consists of 14 residues. Germline CDR1 is LGHNA and CDR2 is YNFKEQ. Trimming shortened V by 1 base and J by 0 bases, and 7 bases separated the two germline ends. The CDR3 DNA follows: TGTGCCAGCAGCCAAGGAGGGATCTCCTACGAGCAGTACTTC. Residues: CASSQGGISYEQYF.

This chain connects TRBV20-1 to TRBJ2-5; D is unresolved. Looked up from germline, CDR1 is DFQATT and CDR2 is SNEGSKA (reference sequence). This CDR3 has 12 amino acids. V lost 3 bases and J 4 bases, leaving 9 bases between the germline ends. The CDR3 sequence: CSASGWGETQYF. Here the CDR3 DNA reads TGCAGTGCTAGCGGATGGGGAGAGACCCAGTACTTC.

This clonotype was found many times. The chain combines TRBV11-2 with TRBJ2-2; TRBD2 aligns across 8 bases. The CDR3 contains 17 residues. Trimming cost V 4 bases and J 5 bases; bases outside gene matches: 12. CDR1 is SGHAT and CDR2 is FQNNGV in the germline V gene. As DNA, the CDR3 is TGTGCCAGCAGCTCGACCCGGAGGCGGGGGGAAACCGGGGAGCTGTTTTTT. It encodes CASSSTRRRGETGELFF.

The CDR3 coding sequence is TGTGCCAGCAGTTTCGGCAGCTACAATGAGCAGTTCTTC. Its protein is CASSFGSYNEQFF. The genes are TRBV12-3 or TRBV12-4 and TRBJ2-1; D not certain. The CDR3 is 13 amino acids. Trimming cost V 3 bases and J 3 bases, with 6 bases left between them.

The chain links TRBV20-1 to TRBJ2-5; no definite D call. In germline, CDR1 is DFQATT, CDR2 SNEGSKA (reference sequence). The CDR3 sequence is 14 residues long. V lost 1 base and J lost 1, with 10 bases in between. For the CDR3, the DNA is TGCAGTGCTAGAGTATCCGAGTTCCAAGAGACCCAGTACTTC. As protein: CSARVSEFQETQYF.

This clonotype occurred a few times. This chain joins TRBV10-3 and TRBJ2-2, with a possible D match to TRBD1 (5 bases). V shed 5 bases and J shed 6 bases, with 10 bases lying between them. Germline V gives CDR1 ENHRY, CDR2 SYGVKD. The CDR3 consists of 13 residues. The CDR3 DNA follows: TGTGCCATCAGTCAGGAAGGGGCCGGGGAGCTGTTTTTT. This sequence encodes CAISQEGAGELFF.

This clonotype was seen a few times. The CDR3 sequence: CASSLSHLKRQETQYF. DNA for the CDR3: TGTGCCAGCAGTTTATCCCACCTAAAGCGACAAGAGACCCAGTACTTC. This chain connects TRBV12-3 or TRBV12-4 to TRBJ2-5, with D hard to call. This CDR3 is 16 amino acids long. Trimming pared 2 bases from V and 2 bases from J, leaving 15 bases between.

The table lists this clonotype with a few counts. V and J are TRBV29-1 and TRBJ1-1; D uncertain. Germline lookup yields CDR1 SQVTM and CDR2 ANQGSEA. The V and J ends lost 7 bases and 0 bases respectively, with 12 bases between them. This CDR3 contains 13 residues. CDR3 DNA sequence: TGCAGCGCCACTCCGGGCCTGAACACTGAAGCTTTCTTT. Its translation is CSATPGLNTEAFF. Full variable domain (outside the CDR3, taken from reference TRBV29-1 and TRBJ1-1): SAVISQKPSRDICQRGTSLTIQCQVDSQVTMMFWYRQQPGQSLTLIATANQGSEATYESGFVIDKFPISRPNLTFSTLTVSNMSPEDSSIYLCSATPGLNTEAFFGQGTRLTVV.

The rearrangement links TRBV29-1 to TRBJ2-2; D is uncertain. Germline CDR1 and CDR2: SQVTM and ANQGSEA. The CDR3 is 13 amino acids. V dropped 5 bases and J dropped 3 bases, with 10 bases sitting between them. CDR3 nucleotide sequence: TGCAGCGTTCTGAACAGCTACACCGGGGAGCTGTTTTTT. Its translation is CSVLNSYTGELFF.

The CDR3 region is CASSLERHLYEQYF. CDR3 DNA sequence: TGCGCCAGCAGCTTGGAGCGACACCTTTACGAGCAGTACTTC. This sequence joins TRBV5-1 and TRBJ2-7, with no clear D. The CDR3 sequence is 14 residues long. Trimming took off 0 bases at V and 4 bases at J, with 11 bases between the two ends. Germline CDR1 is SGHRS and CDR2 is YFSETQ.

The chain combines TRBV20-1 with TRBJ1-2; the D gene is possibly TRBD1 (5 bases). Germline values: CDR1 DFQATT, CDR2 SNEGSKA (reference sequence). V was shortened by 7 bases and J by 8 bases, with 11 bases between the two germline ends. The CDR3 is 10 residues long. The CDR3 sequence is CSVSREGYTF. The CDR3 nucleotides are TGCAGTGTCTCCAGGGAAGGCTACACCTTC.

A few counts support this clonotype. The rearrangement uses TRBV6-2 or TRBV6-3 and TRBJ2-4; 10 positions agree with TRBD2. Germline assignment: CDR1 MNHEY and CDR2 SVGEGT. The trim removed 6 bases at V and 2 bases at J, leaving 4 bases unmatched. The CDR3 contains 15 residues. CDR3 DNA sequence: TGTGCCAGCAGGGGACTAGCGTATACCAAAAACATTCAGTACTTC. This gives the protein CASRGLAYTKNIQYF.

This clonotype came up many times. This chain joins TRBV18 and TRBJ1-2; D remains ambiguous. Germline V gene lookup returns CDR1 KGHSH and CDR2 LQKENI. The CDR3 runs 13 residues. V lost 3 bases and J 7 bases, leaving 12 bases between the germline ends. CDR3 coding DNA: TGTGCCAGCTCACCCTCAGCCTTAGCTGGCTACACCTTC. Translated: CASSPSALAGYTF.

This clonotype showed up many times. The rearrangement links TRBV7-2 to TRBJ1-2, with a weak D call TRBD1 (5 bases). This CDR3 comprises 14 residues. Per the germline V gene, CDR1 is SGHTA and CDR2 is FQGNSA. V lost 4 bases and J lost 8, with 17 bases in between. Here the CDR3 reads CASSYLVGRDGYTF. CDR3 DNA: TGTGCCAGCAGCTATCTGGTGGGCAGGGACGGCTACACCTTC.

The genes are TRBV20-1 and TRBJ1-6; D remains unclear. The CDR3 loop spans 13 amino acids. CDR1 and CDR2 from the germline V gene are DFQATT and SNEGSKA (reference sequence). Deletions cut 1 base from V and 7 bases from J, with 8 bases between. CDR3 sequence reads: CSARAGGNSPLHF. The CDR3 DNA is TGCAGTGCTAGAGCCGGAGGGAATTCACCCCTCCACTTT.

The V gene is TRBV10-3, the J gene TRBJ1-1; possible D gene TRBD1, 6 bases. In germline, CDR1 is ENHRY, CDR2 SYGVKD. This CDR3 has 14 amino acids. V dropped 3 bases and J dropped 6 bases, with 14 bases sitting between them. DNA for the CDR3: TGTGCCATCAGTGATTTAAGGGGGGGAGCTGAAGCTTTCTTT. Encoded protein: CAISDLRGGAEAFF.

Ten or more counts support this clonotype. The genes are TRBV13 and TRBJ2-1, with 7 bases that match TRBD1. The germline V gene encodes CDR1 PRHDT and CDR2 FYEKMQ (reference sequence). Trimming removed 4 bases from V and 2 bases from J; junction bases left unmatched: 5. The CDR3 has 15 amino acids. The CDR3 DNA is TGTGCCAGCAGCTCCCGACAGGGCCCCTACAATGAGCAGTTCTTC. Its protein product is CASSSRQGPYNEQFF. Drawing the rest from reference TRBV13 and TRBJ2-1, the complete variable domain is AAGVIQSPRHLIKEKRETATLKCYPIPRHDTVYWYQQGPGQDPQFLISFYEKMQSDKGSIPDRFSAQQFSDYHSELNMSSLELGDSALYFCASSSRQGPYNEQFFGPGTRLTVL.

This clonotype was seen a few times. The rearrangement uses TRBV4-2 and TRBJ2-5, with TRBD1 identical over 8 bases. Per germline, CDR1 LGHNA and CDR2 YNFKEQ. The CDR3 contains 14 residues. Trimming took 3 bases from V and 1 from J; bases not matched to a gene: 1. The CDR3 sequence is CASSQGTGQETQYF. DNA of the CDR3: TGTGCCAGCAGCCAGGGGACAGGCCAAGAGACCCAGTACTTC.

The chain carries TRBV18 and TRBJ2-7; D is uncertain. Germline CDR1 reads KGHSH; CDR2 reads LQKENI. CDR3 size: 17 residues. With 3 bases removed from V and 3 bases from J, the gap between germline ends came to 21 bases. The CDR3 nucleotides read TGTGCCAGCTCACCGTCGAATAGTGGCAGATACTACTACGAGCAGTACTTC. Amino acids: CASSPSNSGRYYYEQYF.

This clonotype has a handful of counts. V and J are TRBV5-3 and TRBJ1-2, with D possibly TRBD1 on 5 matching bases. TRBV5-3 is labeled an ORF, and its function is uncertain. The V and J ends lost 5 bases and 4 bases respectively, with 21 bases between them. CDR3 length equals 16 residues. The CDR3 sequence is CARRPGNSDRGYGYTF. The CDR3 DNA follows: TGTGCCAGAAGACCAGGGAATTCTGATCGCGGCTATGGCTACACCTTC.